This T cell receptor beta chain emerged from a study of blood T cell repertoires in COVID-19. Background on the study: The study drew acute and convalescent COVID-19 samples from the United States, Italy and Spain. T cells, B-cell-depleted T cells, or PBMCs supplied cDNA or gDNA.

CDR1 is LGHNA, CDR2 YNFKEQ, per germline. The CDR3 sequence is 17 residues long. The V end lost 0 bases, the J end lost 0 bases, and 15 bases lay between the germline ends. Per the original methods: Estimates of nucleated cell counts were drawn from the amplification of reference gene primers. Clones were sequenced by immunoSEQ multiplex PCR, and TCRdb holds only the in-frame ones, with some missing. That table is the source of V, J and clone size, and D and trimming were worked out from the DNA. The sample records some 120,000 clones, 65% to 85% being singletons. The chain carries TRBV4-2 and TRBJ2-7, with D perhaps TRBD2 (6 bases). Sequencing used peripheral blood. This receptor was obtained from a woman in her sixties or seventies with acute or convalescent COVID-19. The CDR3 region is CASSQDLRAGSSYEQYF. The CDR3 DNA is TGTGCCAGCAGCCAAGATCTTCGGGCGGGGAGCTCCTACGAGCAGTACTTC.